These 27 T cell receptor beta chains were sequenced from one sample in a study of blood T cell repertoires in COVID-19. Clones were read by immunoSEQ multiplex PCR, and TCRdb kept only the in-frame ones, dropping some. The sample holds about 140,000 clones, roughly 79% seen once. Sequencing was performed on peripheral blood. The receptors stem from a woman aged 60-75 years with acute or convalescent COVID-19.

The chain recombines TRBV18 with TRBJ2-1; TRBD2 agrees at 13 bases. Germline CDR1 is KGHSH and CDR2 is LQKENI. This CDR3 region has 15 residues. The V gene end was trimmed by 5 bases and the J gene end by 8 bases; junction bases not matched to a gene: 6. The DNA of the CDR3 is TGTGCCAGCTCAGCGGGACTAGCGGGAATCGATGAGCAGTTCTTC. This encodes CASSAGLAGIDEQFF.

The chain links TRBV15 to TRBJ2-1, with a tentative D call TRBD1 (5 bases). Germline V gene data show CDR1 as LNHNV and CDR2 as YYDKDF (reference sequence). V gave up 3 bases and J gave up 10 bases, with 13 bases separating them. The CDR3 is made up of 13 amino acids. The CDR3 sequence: CATSRRQLGEQFF. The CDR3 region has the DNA TGTGCCACCAGCAGGAGACAGTTGGGGGAGCAGTTCTTC.

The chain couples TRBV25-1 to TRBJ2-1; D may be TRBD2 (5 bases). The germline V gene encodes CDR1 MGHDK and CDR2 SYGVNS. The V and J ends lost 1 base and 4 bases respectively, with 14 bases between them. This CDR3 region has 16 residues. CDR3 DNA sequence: TGTGCCAGCAGTGAATTGAGGGATTTATCTTACAATGAGCAGTTCTTC. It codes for CASSELRDLSYNEQFF.

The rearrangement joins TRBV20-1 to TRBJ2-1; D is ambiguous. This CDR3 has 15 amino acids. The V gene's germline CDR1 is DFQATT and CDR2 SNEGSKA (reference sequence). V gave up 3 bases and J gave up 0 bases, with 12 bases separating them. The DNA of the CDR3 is TGCAGTGCTAGTAGCTCTCTAAGCTCCTACAATGAGCAGTTCTTC. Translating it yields CSASSSLSSYNEQFF.

The CDR3 loop reads CASTNSGPNQPQHF. The CDR3 nucleotides read TGTGCCAGTACCAACAGCGGACCGAATCAGCCCCAGCATTTT. This chain connects TRBV19 to TRBJ1-5; D unresolved. With 7 bases removed from V and 4 bases from J, the gap between germline ends came to 14 bases. The CDR3 runs 14 residues. Looked up from germline, CDR1 is LNHDA and CDR2 is SQIVND (reference sequence). Full variable domain (remainder filled in from reference TRBV19 and TRBJ1-5): DGGITQSPKYLFRKEGQNVTLSCEQNLNHDAMYWYRQDPGQGLRLIYYSQIVNDFQKGDIAEGYSVSREKKESFPLTVTSAQKNPTAFYLCASTNSGPNQPQHFGDGTRLSIL.

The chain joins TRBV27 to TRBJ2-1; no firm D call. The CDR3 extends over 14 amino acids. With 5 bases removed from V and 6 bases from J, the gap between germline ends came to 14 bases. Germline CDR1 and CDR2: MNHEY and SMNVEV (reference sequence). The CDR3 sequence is CASSVSAFRNEQFF. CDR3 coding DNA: TGTGCCAGCAGTGTAAGCGCCTTTCGCAATGAGCAGTTCTTC.

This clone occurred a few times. CDR3 nucleotides: TGTGCCAGCTCCCTCGGGGACAGTCCCCCATTGAAGCAGTACTTC. Protein sequence: CASSLGDSPPLKQYF. The chain uses TRBV18 and TRBJ2-7; 7 nucleotides align to TRBD1. The germline gives CDR1 KGHSH, CDR2 LQKENI. The CDR3 extends over 15 amino acids. With 6 bases clipped from V and 8 bases from J, the junction kept 16 bases outside the gene matches. Complete variable domain (other parts from reference TRBV18 and TRBJ2-7): NAGVMQNPRHLVRRRGQEARLRCSPMKGHSHVYWYRQLPEEGLKFMVYLQKENIIDESGMPKERFSAEFPKEGPSILRIQQVVRGDSAAYFCASSLGDSPPLKQYFGPGTRLTVT.

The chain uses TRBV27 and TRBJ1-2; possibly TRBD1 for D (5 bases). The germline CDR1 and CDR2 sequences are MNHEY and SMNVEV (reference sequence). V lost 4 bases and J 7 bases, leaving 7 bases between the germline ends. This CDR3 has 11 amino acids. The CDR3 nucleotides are TGTGCCAGCAGTTCAGGGTTTGGCTACACCTTC. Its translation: CASSSGFGYTF.

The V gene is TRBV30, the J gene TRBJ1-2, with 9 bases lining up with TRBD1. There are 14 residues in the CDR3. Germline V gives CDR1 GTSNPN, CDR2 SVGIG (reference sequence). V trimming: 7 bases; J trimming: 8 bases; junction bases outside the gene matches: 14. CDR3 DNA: TGTGCCTCTTTGACCGGGACAGGGATACAGGGCTACACCTTC. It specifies CASLTGTGIQGYTF.

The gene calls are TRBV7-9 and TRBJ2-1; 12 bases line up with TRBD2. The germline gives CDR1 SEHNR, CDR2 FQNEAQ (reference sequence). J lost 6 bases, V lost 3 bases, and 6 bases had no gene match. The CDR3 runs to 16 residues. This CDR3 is CASSFPGLAGLNEQFF. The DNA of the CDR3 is TGTGCCAGCAGCTTCCCGGGACTAGCGGGTCTCAATGAGCAGTTCTTC.

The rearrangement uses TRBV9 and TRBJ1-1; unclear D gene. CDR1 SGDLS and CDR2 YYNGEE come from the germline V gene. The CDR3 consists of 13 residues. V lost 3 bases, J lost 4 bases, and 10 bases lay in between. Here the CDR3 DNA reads TGTGCCAGCAGCGAGGGAGGTATCACTGAAGCTTTCTTT. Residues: CASSEGGITEAFF.

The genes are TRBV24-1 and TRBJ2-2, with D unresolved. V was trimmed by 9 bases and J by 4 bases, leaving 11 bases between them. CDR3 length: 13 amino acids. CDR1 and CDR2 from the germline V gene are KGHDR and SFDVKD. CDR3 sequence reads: CATQTEITGELFF. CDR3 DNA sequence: TGTGCCACCCAGACTGAAATCACCGGGGAGCTGTTTTTT.

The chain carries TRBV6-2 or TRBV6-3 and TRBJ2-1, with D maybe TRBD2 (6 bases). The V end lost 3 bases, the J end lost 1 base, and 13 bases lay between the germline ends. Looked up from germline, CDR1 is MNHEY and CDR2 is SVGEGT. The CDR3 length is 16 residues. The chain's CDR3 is CASSYRSGLSYNEQFF. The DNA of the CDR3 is TGTGCCAGCAGTTATAGGAGCGGGCTTTCCTACAATGAGCAGTTCTTC.

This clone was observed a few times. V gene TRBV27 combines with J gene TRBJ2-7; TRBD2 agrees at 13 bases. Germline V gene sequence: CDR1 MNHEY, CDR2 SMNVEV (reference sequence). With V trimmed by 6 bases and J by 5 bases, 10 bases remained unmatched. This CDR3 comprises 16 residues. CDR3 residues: CASSILAGTSGDEQYF. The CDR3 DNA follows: TGTGCCAGCAGCATCTTAGCCGGGACTAGCGGGGACGAGCAGTACTTC.

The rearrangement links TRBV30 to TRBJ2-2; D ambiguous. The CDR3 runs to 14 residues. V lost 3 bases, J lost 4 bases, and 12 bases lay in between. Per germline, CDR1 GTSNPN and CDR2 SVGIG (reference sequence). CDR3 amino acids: CAWRGELSTGELFF. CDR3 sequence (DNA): TGTGCCTGGAGAGGAGAGCTGAGCACCGGGGAGCTGTTTTTT.

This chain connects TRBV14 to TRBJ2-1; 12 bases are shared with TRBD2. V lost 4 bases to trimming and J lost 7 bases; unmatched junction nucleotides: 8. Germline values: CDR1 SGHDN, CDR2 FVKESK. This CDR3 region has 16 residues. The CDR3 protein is CASSLIGLAGQNEQFF. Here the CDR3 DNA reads TGTGCCAGCAGCCTTATCGGACTAGCGGGACAAAATGAGCAGTTCTTC.

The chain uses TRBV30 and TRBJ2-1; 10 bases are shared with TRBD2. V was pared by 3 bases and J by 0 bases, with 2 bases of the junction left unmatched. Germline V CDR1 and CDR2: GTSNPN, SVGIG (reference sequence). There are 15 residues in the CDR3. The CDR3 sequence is CAWSSGRASYNEQFF. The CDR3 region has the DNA TGTGCCTGGAGCAGCGGGAGGGCCTCCTACAATGAGCAGTTCTTC.

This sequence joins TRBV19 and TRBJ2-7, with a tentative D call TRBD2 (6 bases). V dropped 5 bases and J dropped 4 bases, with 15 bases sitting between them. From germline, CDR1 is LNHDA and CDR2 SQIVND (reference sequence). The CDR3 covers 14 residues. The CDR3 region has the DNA TGTGCCAGTAGTCCCCTACTAGCAGCGTACGAGCAGTACTTC. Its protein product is CASSPLLAAYEQYF.

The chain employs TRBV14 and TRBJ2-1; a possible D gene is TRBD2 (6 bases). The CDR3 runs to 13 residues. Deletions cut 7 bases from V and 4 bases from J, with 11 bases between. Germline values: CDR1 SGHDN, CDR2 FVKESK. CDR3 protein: CASMRRGYNEQFF. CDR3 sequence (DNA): TGTGCCAGCATGCGGCGGGGATACAATGAGCAGTTCTTC.

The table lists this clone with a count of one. In nucleotides, the CDR3 is TGTGCCACCAGCAGAGATCGGGGGAACACTGAAGCTTTCTTT. This encodes CATSRDRGNTEAFF. V and J are TRBV15 and TRBJ1-1; D not certain. The CDR3 totals 14 residues. In germline, CDR1 is LNHNV, CDR2 YYDKDF (reference sequence). Trimming pared 0 bases from V and 1 base from J, leaving 6 bases between.

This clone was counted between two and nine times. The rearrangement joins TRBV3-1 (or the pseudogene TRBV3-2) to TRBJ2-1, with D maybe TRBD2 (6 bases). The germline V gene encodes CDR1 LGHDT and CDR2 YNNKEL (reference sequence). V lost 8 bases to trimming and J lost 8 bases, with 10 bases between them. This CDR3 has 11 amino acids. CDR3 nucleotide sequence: TGTGCCAGCCGACAGCGGGATGAGCAGTTCTTC. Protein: CASRQRDEQFF.

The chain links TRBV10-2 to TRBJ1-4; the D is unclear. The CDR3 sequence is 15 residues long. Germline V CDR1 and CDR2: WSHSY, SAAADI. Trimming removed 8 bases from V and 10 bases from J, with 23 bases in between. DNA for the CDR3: TGCGCCAGCCAGAAAAGGACCCCAGACCGGGGAAAACTGTTTTTT. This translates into CASQKRTPDRGKLFF.

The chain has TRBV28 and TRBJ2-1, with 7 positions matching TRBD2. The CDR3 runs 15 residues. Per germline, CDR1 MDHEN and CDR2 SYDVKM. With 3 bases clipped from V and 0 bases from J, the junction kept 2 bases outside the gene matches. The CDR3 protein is CASSFPSGSYNEQFF. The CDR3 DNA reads TGTGCCAGCAGTTTTCCTAGCGGCTCCTACAATGAGCAGTTCTTC.

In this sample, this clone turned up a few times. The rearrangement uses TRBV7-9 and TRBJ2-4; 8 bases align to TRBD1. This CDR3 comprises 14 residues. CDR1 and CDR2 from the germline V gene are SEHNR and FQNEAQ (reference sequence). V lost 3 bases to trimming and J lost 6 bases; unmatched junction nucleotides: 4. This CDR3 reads CASSLGRGPNIQYF. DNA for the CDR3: TGTGCCAGCAGCTTGGGCAGGGGGCCAAACATTCAGTACTTC. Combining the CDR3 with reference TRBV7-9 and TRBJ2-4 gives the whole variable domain DTGVSQNPRHKITKRGQNVTFRCDPISEHNRLYWYRQTLGQGPEFLTYFQNEAQLEKSRLLSDRFSAERPKGSFSTLEIQRTEQGDSAMYLCASSLGRGPNIQYFGAGTRLSVL.

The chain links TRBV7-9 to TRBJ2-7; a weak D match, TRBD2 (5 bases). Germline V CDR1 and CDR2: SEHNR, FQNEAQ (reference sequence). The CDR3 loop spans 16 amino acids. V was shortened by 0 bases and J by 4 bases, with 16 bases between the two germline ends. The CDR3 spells CASSLALPAVGYEQYF. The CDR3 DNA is TGTGCCAGCAGCTTAGCGCTCCCAGCGGTAGGGTACGAGCAGTACTTC. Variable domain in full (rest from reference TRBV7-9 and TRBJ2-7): DTGVSQNPRHKITKRGQNVTFRCDPISEHNRLYWYRQTLGQGPEFLTYFQNEAQLEKSRLLSDRFSAERPKGSFSTLEIQRTEQGDSAMYLCASSLALPAVGYEQYFGPGTRLTVT.

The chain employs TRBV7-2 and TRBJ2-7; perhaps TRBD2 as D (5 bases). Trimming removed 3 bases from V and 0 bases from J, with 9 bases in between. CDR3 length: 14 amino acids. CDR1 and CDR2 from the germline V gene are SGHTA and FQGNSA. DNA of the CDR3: TGTGCCAGCAGCTTTAGCGTTAGCTCCTACGAGCAGTACTTC. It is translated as CASSFSVSSYEQYF.

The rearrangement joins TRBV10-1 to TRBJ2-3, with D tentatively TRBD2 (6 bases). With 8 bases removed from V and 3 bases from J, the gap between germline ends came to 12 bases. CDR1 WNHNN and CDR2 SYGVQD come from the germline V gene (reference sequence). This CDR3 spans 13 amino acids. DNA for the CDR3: TGCGCCAGCGCTCGGAGGGGTACAGATACGCAGTATTTT. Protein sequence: CASARRGTDTQYF.